This T cell receptor (beta chain) was profiled in a study of cytomegalovirus exposure and HLA in healthy donors (TCRdb year 2017). With respect to the entire study: According to an earlier analysis of several hundred of the donors, 150 million to 200 million T cells yielded 117 million unique TCR beta sequences and around 280 Gb of sequence data. An earlier analysis of several hundred of the donors applied high-throughput TCR beta sequencing to assess whether each TCR beta V gene segment acted as functional or pseudogenic. Along with the approximately 620-subject first cohort, a separate validation cohort of over a hundred different subjects was used. Class I and class II HLA loci were covered by the typing at four-digit resolution. The study aimed to test whether cataloging public T cell receptors could reveal signatures of past pathogen exposure. Roughly 5 DR-DQ haplotypes were handled as single units for association and clustering, since linkage in the cohort was strong. The study profiled the T cell repertoires of 500 to 800 subjects by immunosequencing and related them to cytomegalovirus serostatus. In a later analysis, previously published TCR beta repertoires from 550 to 750 donors were re-analyzed and high-resolution HLA genotyping was added so that TCR occurrence patterns could be studied. To predict cytomegalovirus infection status, the study brought together high-throughput TCR immunosequencing, statistical association of individual TCRs with disease status, and machine learning. The later analysis used no new phenotypic data to find candidate immune exposures, relying instead on TCR beta sequences and their occurrence across donors. Among the roughly 390 genotyped donors, around 79% belonged to the genetic ancestry cluster associated with self-reported Caucasian donors. Donor age, sex, ethnicity and CMV serostatus were compiled together with the repertoire data. Among 398 genotyped donors of the cohort, an average of around 250,000 unique TCR beta nucleotide sequences was sequenced per donor, of which approximately 18% were non-productive. Genome-wide SNP genotypes for about three fifths of the roughly 700 donors were used in a later genetic analysis, which treated that subset as a discovery cohort. An early release covering roughly 580 HLA-typed donors comprised about 300 gigabases of sequencing data and tens of millions of unique TCR sequences. Every discovery cohort repertoire had been produced on one sequencing platform. The number of donors typed differed by locus, with roughly 620-630 for A, B, C, DRB1 and DQB1, roughly 520 for DQA1, approximately 570 for DPA1, and approximately 470 for DPB1.

Libraries were prepared through the immunoSEQ multiplex PCR assay. A mixture of 60 forward primers for TCR Vbeta segments and 13 reverse primers for TCR Jbeta segments was used in the multiplex PCR. The CDR3 region of rearranged TCR beta genes was amplified from genomic DNA with a multiplex PCR assay. The Illumina HiSeq System was used to sequence the amplified TCR beta libraries as 87-base-pair reads. The authors' pipeline ran thus. A later analysis counted about 80 million unique TCR beta chains across the 500 to 850 repertoires, and approximately 11 million of these chains were shared by at least two donors. Raw reads were error-corrected and collapsed into unique sequences by a nearest-neighbor algorithm in which closely related sequences were merged to remove PCR and sequencing errors. V, D and J gene segments were assigned by aligning CDR3 sequences to IMGT reference sequences. For a sequence to be retained, a match of at least six nucleotides to both a V gene segment and a J gene segment was required. A rearrangement was called productive if the CDR3 had no stop codons and remained in frame with V and J, and every other rearrangement was called non-productive. CDR3 was defined according to IMGT convention as the region running from the second conserved V-encoded cysteine to the conserved J-encoded phenylalanine. In an earlier analysis of 587 of the donors, sequences lacking an unambiguous match to a single V gene segment were excluded. An earlier analysis of a few hundred of the donors classified V segments as functional when productive rearrangements were above 56.7% and as segregating when the standard deviation between donors was above 5%. A statistical classification framework was built for diagnosing cytomegalovirus status from the catalog of TCR beta chain sequences. In a later analysis, TCR nucleotide sequences were compared against IMGT/GENE-DB human TR gene sequences so that V and J genes could be assigned. A later analysis assigned CDR3 sequences and most-parsimonious VDJ recombination scenarios with the TCRdist pipeline. A later analysis defined each TCR beta chain by its CDR3 amino acid sequence plus V-gene family, and excluded reads lacking a unique V-gene family. To address suspected cross-contamination and a sequencing artifact, a later analysis removed 592 highly shared, low-generation-probability nucleotide sequences. In a later analysis, a clonal expansion index for each public chain was calculated from normalized within-repertoire ranks of inferred template counts. A later analysis computed generation probabilities with a VDJ recombination model fitted to out-of-frame rearrangements, and checked the results against IGoR. In a later analysis, hypergeometric tests were used to score TCR-TCR, TCR-HLA and TCR-CMV co-occurrence, with a repertoire-size bias correction applied to TCR pairs. In a later analysis, false discovery rates were estimated by permuting HLA or CMV assignments 20 times. In a later analysis, co-occurring TCRs were grouped with DBSCAN, and TCRdist sequence similarity was added when clustering was performed within HLA-allele-positive subsets. Repertoires with fewer than 30,000 or more than 120,000 public chains were left out of co-occurrence clustering, as were about five repertoires with anomalous nucleotide sharing. Not all clones reach the TCRdb copy of this immuneACCESS table, which keeps in-frame sequences only. Checked studies attribute under half of the gap to unresolved V genes and leave the rest unexplained. The D gene and trimming were derived from the DNA, and the V and J assignments and clone size from that table. This sample is represented by 130,000 or so clones; roughly 66% of them were singletons. The ten largest clones take up 6.5% of the sample.

What the research found in general, with its limitations: Because some donors lacked HLA typing at each locus, the association tests relied only on the typed subset. Three of the identified cytomegalovirus-associated TCR beta chains were confirmed in vitro to be specific for cytomegalovirus antigens. The earlier analysis of fewer than 750 of the donors excluded some 15 rarely observed V segments, including chromosome 9 orphons, because counts were too low. A later analysis found that most CMV-associated TCR beta chains appeared HLA-restricted, with HLA associations seemingly driven largely by CMV exposure. A cluster of highly shared sequence variants was judged likely to be a technical artifact of the sequencing pipeline. A total of 164 TCR beta chains were listed by the study as associated with cytomegalovirus. The 87-base-pair reads could not distinguish some IMGT-functional V segments, including TRBV6-2 and TRBV6-3, so those segments were excluded. Linkage disequilibrium might explain the correlated functional status among segregating V segments, but an unknown experimental factor could not be ruled out. The classifier was reported to diagnose cytomegalovirus status with high specificity and sensitivity in both the original cohort and the validation cohort. In a later analysis, the rate of TCR association differed among HLA loci, with DRB1 alleles having the most associated TCRs and HLA-C alleles having the fewest. Compared with the approximately 600-donor mean, donors in an Asian-associated ancestry cluster had fewer N-insertions in productive TCRs, according to a later genetic analysis. A further reported finding was that TCR beta sequences accurately predicted the HLA-A and HLA-B alleles for most subjects in the first cohort. Assigning TCR associations to individual alleles was difficult when HLA alleles, especially DR and DQ, strongly co-occurred. An earlier analysis of some 590 of the donors showed that most TCR beta V segments appeared in productive rearrangements either about 87% or about 30% of the time, which broadly matched IMGT annotations. This cohort had only TCR beta chains sequenced, and the lack of alpha or paired-chain data limited which features could be detected. Several of the top co-occurrence clusters appeared to be linked to parvovirus B19, influenza, CMV and Epstein-Barr virus, according to a later analysis. The authors suggested that the approach could potentially be generalized to other disease states and immunological phenotypes. An association between a missense DCLRE1C variant and V-gene and J-gene trimming of TCR beta chains was found in a later genetic analysis and replicated in an independent cohort. While some public TCRs were present in many individuals, most TCR sequences turned up only very rarely across donors. CMV serostatus was the only immune exposure information available for the cohort. Presence/absence analyses assumed roughly uniform sequencing depth across donors, an assumption that may not hold. Compared with equally common non-associated chains, HLA-associated TCR beta chains in a later analysis were more clonally expanded and had lower generation probabilities. Specific HLA alleles were associated with over 15,000 TCR beta sequences at a false discovery rate of 0.05 in a later analysis.

The cohort consisted of 670 or so healthy bone marrow donors. At the time of sampling, every cohort member was nominally healthy, though immune exposures that went unrecorded were likely present. The donor was CMV seronegative and belonged to the group of more than 300 seronegative cohort members. Each donor provided a peripheral blood sample, and peripheral blood mononuclear cells were used for TCR beta sequencing. Genomic DNA extraction from the blood cell samples was performed with the Qiagen DNeasy Blood Extraction Kit. CDR1 and CDR2 (MGHRA, YSYEKL) derive from the germline V gene. From cysteine to phenylalanine, the CDR3 is 12 amino acids long. Here the CDR3 DNA is all that survives: 36 bases in frame from base 1. Between the V and J ends, shortened by 6 bases and 4 bases respectively, the junction contains 10 bases. Regarding this clone: It has no known antigen specificity. No base-level quality is on record; no much larger clone is a single base apart.

This TCR derives from a woman between 55 and 75 years old in good health and CMV-seronegative. Sequences were obtained from PBMCs. The V gene is TRBV4-1 and the J gene is TRBJ2-7; TRBD2 is possibly the D segment (5 matching bases). The DNA sequence follows: TGCGCCAGCAGGGGAACGGGATACGAGCAGTACTTC. This codes for CASRGTGYEQYF.